This is a list of T cell receptor beta chains from one sample in a study of molecular identifiers for immune sequencing clone quantification. TCRdb recomputed calls from the PCR reads with MiXCR, one row per CDR3 protein. The sample consists of about 630,000 distinct CDR3 sequences, 25% of them appearing once. Sequenced: naive CD8+ T cells from blood, with Jurkat cell RNA spiked in. All receptors derive from a human donor in good health. Some libraries in this study had Jurkat cell RNA spiked in. CDR3s leave out the opening cysteine and the closing phenylalanine or tryptophan. The D gene is left open where the match is weak. The listing skips clone size in some rows; elsewhere it reads once, few, many or a size class.

v_gene	abundance	j_gene	d_gene	CDR3aa
TRBV1	few	TRBJ2-2	-	TSSQDHSGGAKNTGELF
TRBV18	once	TRBJ2-1	-	ASSPGQLYSYSEQF
TRBV6-5	many	TRBJ1-1	-	ASSYIDTLGTEAF
TRBV7-9	-	TRBJ2-1	TRBD1	ASSPDRGYSEQF
TRBV20-1	few	TRBJ2-7	-	SASMGYEQY
TRBV18	many	TRBJ1-1	TRBD1	ASSVPPGQVTEAF
TRBV29-1	many	TRBJ2-7	-	SVEWSAGYEQY
TRBV27	-	TRBJ1-1	TRBD1	ASKWGQGDTEAF
TRBV4-1	many	TRBJ1-1	TRBD1	ASSEDSRDRGTEAF
TRBV12-3/TRBV12-4	-	TRBJ2-2	-	ASRSTYTGELF
TRBV5-6	few	TRBJ2-5	-	ASGLGSQEETQY
TRBV20-1	few	TRBJ2-7	-	SARDNGLGSYEQY
TRBV10-2	-	TRBJ1-2	-	ASSELVGSYGYT
TRBV3-1	many	TRBJ1-3	-	ASSQGAAAWENTIY
TRBV7-9	few	TRBJ1-5	-	ASSLGFQRQH
TRBV19	-	TRBJ1-5	TRBD1	ASTWTGGNQPQH
TRBV4-1	few	TRBJ2-2	TRBD2	ASSQDRLAGVSGELF
TRBV4-3	-	TRBJ2-3	TRBD2	ASSQNRGGGTNTQY
TRBV5-6	many	TRBJ2-4	-	ASSPGAAIQY
TRBV29-1	-	TRBJ2-2	-	SVVFRCTGELL
TRBV12-3/TRBV12-4	-	TRBJ2-1	TRBD1	ASSFETGDYNEQF
TRBV4-3	many	TRBJ2-1	-	ASSQDLGNEQF
TRBV5-5	few	TRBJ1-1	-	ASSLRSNTEAF
TRBV14	-	TRBJ2-1	-	ASSQEGYREQL
TRBV7-2	many	TRBJ2-1	-	ASSLVVGQASYNEQF
TRBV19	-	TRBJ2-2	TRBD2	ASWDYPIGELF
TRBV5-6	-	TRBJ1-4	TRBD1	ASSLGDRGGEKLF
TRBV5-8	many	TRBJ2-7	-	ASSFRLSYEQY
TRBV6-2/TRBV6-3	many	TRBJ2-4	-	ASSYSGLAKNIQY
TRBV30	-	TRBJ1-4	TRBD1	AWTEQGIGEELF